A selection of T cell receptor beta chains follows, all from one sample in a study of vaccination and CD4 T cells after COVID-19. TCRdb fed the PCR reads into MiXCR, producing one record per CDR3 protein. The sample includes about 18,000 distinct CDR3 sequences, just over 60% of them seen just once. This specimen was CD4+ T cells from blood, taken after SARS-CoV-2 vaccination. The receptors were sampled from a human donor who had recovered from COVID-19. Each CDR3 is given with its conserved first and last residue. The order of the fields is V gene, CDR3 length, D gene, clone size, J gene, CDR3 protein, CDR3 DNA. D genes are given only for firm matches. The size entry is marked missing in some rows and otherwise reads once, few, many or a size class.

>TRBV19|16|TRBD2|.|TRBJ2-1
CASSNFGPSGYNEQFF
TGTGCCAGTAGTAATTTTGGGCCTAGCGGATACAATGAGCAGTTCTTC
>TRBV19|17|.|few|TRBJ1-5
CASSTGTGYHSNQPQHF
TGTGCCAGTAGTACAGGGACCGGGTACCACAGCAATCAGCCCCAGCATTTT
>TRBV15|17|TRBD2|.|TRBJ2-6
CATSTAAGVQGANVLTF
TGTGCCACCAGCACCGCTGCGGGAGTTCAAGGGGCCAACGTCCTGACTTTC
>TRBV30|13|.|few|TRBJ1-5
CAWSSRRNQPQHF
TGTGCCTGGAGCTCTCGCCGCAATCAGCCCCAGCATTTT
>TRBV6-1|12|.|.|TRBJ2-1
CASSEPYNEQFF
TGTGCCAGCAGTGAACCTTACAATGAGCAGTTCTTC
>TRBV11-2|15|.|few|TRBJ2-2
CASSPRALWSGELFF
TGTGCCAGCAGCCCCAGGGCGCTATGGTCCGGGGAGCTGTTTTTT
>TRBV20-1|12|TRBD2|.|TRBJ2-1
CSARALAGEQFF
TGCAGTGCTAGAGCTCTAGCGGGAGAGCAGTTCTTC
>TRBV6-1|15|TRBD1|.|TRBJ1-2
CASSEVQGAPFGYTF
TGTGCCAGCAGTGAAGTGCAGGGGGCGCCTTTTGGCTACACCTTC
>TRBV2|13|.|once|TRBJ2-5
CASSVTGRETQYF
TGTGCCAGCAGTGTTACGGGACGGGAGACCCAGTACTTC
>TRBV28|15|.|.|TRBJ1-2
CASIDTLGAHQGYTF
TGTGCCAGCATTGATACCTTGGGGGCGCATCAAGGCTACACCTTC
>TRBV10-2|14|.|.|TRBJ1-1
CASSGRDGNTEAFF
TGCGCCAGCAGTGGGCGGGACGGGAACACTGAAGCTTTCTTT
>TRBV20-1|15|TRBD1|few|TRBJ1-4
CSARDPTGGNEKLFF
TGCAGTGCTAGAGACCCGACAGGGGGCAATGAAAAACTGTTTTTT
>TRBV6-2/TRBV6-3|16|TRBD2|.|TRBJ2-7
CASSTLPSGASYEQYF
TGTGCCAGCAGTACCCTTCCTAGCGGGGCCTCCTACGAGCAGTACTTC
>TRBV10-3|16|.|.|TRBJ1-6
CAISDGKGEADSPLHF
TGTGCCATCAGTGACGGGAAGGGGGAAGCCGATTCACCCCTCCACTTT
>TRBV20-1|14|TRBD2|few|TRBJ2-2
CSFLAGGSTGELFF
TGCAGTTTCTTAGCGGGAGGTAGCACCGGGGAGCTGTTTTTT
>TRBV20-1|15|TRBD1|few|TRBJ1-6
CSAREPGQGNSPLHF
TGCAGTGCTAGGGAACCGGGACAGGGTAATTCACCCCTCCACTTT
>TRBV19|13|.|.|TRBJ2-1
CASRGGPSDEQFF
TGTGCCAGTAGAGGGGGACCTTCGGATGAGCAGTTCTTC
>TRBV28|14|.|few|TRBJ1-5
CASSLSRGIQPQHF
TGTGCCAGCAGTTTGAGCAGGGGAATTCAGCCCCAGCATTTT
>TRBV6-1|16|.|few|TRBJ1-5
CASRFRGPTSNQPQHF
TGTGCCAGCAGATTCCGGGGCCCAACAAGCAATCAGCCCCAGCATTTT
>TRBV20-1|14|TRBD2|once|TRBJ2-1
CSAPAGVSYNEQFF
TGCAGTGCCCCCGCGGGGGTCTCCTACAATGAGCAGTTCTTC
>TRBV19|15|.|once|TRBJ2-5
CASSISGDGGETQYF
TGTGCCAGTAGTATATCAGGGGATGGGGGAGAGACCCAGTACTTC
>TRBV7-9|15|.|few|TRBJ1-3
CASSLVGSSGNTIYF
TGTGCCAGCAGTTTAGTCGGCAGCTCTGGAAACACCATATATTTT
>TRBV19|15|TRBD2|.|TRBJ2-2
CASSAGGRYTGELFF
TGTGCCAGTAGTGCGGGGGGCCGGTACACCGGGGAGCTGTTTTTT
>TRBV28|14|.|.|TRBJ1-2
CASSLLIGGAGYTF
TGTGCCAGCAGTTTGTTAATCGGGGGCGCTGGCTACACCTTC
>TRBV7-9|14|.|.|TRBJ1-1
CASSPSDPNTEAFF
TGTGCCAGCAGCCCAAGTGATCCGAACACTGAAGCTTTCTTT
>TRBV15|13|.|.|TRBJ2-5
CATSRGRQETQYF
TGTGCCACCAGCAGAGGCCGGCAAGAGACCCAGTACTTC
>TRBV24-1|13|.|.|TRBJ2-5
CATSVSGQETQYF
TGTGCCACCAGTGTAAGCGGGCAAGAGACCCAGTACTTC
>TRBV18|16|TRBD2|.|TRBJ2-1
CASSPKLAGGYNEQFF
TGTGCCAGCTCACCCAAACTAGCGGGAGGATACAATGAGCAGTTCTTC
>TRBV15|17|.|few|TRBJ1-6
CATSRDLNGGENSPLHF
TGTGCCACCAGCAGGGACTTAAACGGGGGGGAGAATTCACCCCTCCACTTT
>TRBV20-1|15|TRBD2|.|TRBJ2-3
CSATGLASPTDTQYF
TGCAGTGCGACCGGACTAGCGAGCCCCACAGATACGCAGTATTTT
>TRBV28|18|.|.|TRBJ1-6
CASMVGYQGGTYNSPLHF
TGTGCCAGCATGGTGGGGTATCAGGGAGGAACCTATAATTCACCCCTCCACTTT
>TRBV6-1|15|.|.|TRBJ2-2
CASGGGGTSTGELFF
TGTGCCTCCGGTGGTGGGGGAACTTCCACCGGGGAGCTGTTTTTT
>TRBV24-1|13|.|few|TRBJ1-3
CATSDIPGNTIYF
TGTGCCACCAGTGATATACCTGGAAACACCATATATTTT
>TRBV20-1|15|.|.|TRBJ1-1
CSARDWRELATEAFF
TGCAGTGCTAGAGATTGGAGGGAATTAGCCACTGAAGCTTTCTTT
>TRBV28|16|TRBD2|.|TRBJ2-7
CASSLTGLAGVYEQYF
TGTGCCAGCAGCCTCACGGGACTAGCGGGGGTCTACGAGCAGTACTTC
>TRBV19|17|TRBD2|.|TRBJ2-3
CASSISQSGSTSRTQYF
TGTGCCAGTAGTATCAGTCAAAGCGGGAGCACCTCTAGGACGCAGTATTTT
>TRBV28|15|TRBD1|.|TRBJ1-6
CASTPTGARGGPLHF
TGTGCCAGCACTCCGACAGGGGCCCGGGGGGGACCCCTCCACTTT
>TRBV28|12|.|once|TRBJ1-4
CASGVGNEKLFF
TGTGCCAGCGGAGTGGGGAATGAAAAACTGTTTTTT
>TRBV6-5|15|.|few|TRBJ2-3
CASSYRGGSTDTQYF
TGTGCCAGCAGTTACAGGGGCGGTAGCACAGATACGCAGTATTTT
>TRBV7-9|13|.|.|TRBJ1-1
CASRPGGAAEAFF
TGTGCCAGCAGACCGGGGGGCGCCGCTGAAGCTTTCTTT